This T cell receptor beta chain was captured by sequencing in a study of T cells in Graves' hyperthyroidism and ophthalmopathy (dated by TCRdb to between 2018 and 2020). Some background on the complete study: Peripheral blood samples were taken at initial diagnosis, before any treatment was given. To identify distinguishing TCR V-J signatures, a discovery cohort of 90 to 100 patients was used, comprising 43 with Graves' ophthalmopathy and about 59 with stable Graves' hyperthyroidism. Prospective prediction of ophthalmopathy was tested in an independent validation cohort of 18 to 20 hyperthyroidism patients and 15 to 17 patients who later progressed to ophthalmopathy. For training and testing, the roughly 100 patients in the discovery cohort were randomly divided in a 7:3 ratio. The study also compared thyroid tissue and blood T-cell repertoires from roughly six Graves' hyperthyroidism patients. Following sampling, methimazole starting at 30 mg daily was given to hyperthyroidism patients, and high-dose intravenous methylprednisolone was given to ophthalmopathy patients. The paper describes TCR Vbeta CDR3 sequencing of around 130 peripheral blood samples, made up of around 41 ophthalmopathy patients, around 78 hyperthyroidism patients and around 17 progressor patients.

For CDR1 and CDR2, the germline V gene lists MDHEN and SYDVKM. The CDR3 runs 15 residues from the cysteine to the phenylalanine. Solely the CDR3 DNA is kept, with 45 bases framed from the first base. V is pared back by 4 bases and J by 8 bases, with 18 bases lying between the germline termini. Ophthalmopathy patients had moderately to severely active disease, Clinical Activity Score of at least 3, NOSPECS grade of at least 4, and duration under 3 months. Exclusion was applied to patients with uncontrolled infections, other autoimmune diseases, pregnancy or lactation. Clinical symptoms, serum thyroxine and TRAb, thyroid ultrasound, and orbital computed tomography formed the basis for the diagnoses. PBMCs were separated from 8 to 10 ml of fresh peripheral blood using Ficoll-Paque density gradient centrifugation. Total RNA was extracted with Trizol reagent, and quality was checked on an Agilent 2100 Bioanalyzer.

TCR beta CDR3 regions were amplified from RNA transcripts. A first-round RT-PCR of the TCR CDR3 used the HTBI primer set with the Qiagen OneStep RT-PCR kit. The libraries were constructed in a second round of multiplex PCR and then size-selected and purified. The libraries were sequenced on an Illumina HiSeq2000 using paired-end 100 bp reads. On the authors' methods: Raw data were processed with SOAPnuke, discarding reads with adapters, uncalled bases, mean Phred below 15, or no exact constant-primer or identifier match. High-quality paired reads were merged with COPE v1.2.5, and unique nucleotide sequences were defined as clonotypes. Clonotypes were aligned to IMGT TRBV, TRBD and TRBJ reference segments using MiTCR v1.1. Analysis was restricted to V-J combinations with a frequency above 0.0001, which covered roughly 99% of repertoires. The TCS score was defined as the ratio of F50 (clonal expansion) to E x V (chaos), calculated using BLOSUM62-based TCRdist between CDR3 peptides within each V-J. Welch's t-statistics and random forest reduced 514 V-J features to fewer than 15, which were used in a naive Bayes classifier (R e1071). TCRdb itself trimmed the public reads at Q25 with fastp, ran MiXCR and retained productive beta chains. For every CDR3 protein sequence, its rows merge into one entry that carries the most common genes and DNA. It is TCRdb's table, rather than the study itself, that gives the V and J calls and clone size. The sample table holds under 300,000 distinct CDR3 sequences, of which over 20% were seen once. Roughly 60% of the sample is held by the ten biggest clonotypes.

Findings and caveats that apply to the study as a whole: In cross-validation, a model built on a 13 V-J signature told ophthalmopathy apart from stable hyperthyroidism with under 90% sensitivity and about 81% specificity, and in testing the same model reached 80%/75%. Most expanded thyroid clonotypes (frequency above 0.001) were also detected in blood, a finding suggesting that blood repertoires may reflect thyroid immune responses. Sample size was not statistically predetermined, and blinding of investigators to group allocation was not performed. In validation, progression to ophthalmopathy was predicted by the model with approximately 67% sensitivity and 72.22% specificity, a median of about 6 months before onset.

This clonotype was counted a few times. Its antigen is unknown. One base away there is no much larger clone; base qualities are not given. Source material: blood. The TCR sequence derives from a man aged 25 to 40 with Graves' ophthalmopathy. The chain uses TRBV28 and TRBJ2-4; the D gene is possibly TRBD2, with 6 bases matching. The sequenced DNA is TGTGCCAGCAGTTCTTCCGGGACTGGAGGAGACATTCAGTACTTC. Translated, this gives CASSSSGTGGDIQYF.